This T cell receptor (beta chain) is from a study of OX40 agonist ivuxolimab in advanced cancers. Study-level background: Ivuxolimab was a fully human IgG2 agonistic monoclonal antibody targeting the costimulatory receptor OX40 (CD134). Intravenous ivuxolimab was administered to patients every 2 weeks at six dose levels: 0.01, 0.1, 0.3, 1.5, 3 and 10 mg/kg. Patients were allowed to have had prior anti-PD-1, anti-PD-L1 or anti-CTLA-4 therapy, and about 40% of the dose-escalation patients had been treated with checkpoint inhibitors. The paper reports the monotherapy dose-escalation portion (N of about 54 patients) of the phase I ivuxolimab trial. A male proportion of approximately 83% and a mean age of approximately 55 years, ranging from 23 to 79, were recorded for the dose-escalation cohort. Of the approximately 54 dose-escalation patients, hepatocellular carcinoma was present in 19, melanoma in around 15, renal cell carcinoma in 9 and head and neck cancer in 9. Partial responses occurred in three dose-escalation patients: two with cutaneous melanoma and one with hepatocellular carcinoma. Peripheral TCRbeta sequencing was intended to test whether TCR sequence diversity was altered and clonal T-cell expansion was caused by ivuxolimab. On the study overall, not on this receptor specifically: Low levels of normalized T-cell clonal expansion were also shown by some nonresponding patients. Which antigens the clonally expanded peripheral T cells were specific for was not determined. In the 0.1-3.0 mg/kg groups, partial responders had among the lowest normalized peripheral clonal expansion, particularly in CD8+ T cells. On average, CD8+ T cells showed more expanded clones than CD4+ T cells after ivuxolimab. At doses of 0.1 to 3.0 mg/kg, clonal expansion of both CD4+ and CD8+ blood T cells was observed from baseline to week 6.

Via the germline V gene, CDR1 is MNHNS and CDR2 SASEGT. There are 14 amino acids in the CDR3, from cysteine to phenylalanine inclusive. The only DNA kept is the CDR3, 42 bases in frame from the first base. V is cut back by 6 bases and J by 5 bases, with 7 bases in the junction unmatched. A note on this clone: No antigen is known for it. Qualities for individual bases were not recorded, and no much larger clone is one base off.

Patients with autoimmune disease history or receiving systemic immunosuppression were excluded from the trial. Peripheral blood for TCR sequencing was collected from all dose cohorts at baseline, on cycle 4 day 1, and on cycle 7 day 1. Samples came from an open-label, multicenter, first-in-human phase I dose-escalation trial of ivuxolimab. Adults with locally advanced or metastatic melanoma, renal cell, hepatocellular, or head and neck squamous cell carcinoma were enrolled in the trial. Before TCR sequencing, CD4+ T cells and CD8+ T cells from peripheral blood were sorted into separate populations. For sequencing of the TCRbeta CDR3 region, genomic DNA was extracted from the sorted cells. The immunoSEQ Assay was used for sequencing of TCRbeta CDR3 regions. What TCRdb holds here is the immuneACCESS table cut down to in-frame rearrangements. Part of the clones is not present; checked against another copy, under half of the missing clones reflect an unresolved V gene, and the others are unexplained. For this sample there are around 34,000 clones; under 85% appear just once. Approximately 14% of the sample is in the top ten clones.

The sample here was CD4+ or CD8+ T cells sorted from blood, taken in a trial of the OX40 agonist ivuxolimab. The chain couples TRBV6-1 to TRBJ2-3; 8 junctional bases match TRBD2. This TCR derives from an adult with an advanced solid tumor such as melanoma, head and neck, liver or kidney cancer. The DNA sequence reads TGTGCCAGCAGGGACGGGGGGGCCGTAGATACGCAGTATTTT. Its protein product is CASRDGGAVDTQYF.